These 24 T cell receptor beta chains were sequenced from one sample in a study of CD8 T cells in Susac syndrome. Reverse transcription of about 0.5 to 1 ug RNA was carried out with random hexamers. Each CDR3 protein is one row after TCRdb ran MiXCR on the immunoSEQ multiplex PCR reads. The table includes some 260,000 distinct CDR3 sequences, just over 90% detected once. Sequencing was done on a sample of CD4+ T cells from PBMCs. Receptors were obtained from a human donor with multiple sclerosis.

The rearrangement joins TRBV7-2 to TRBJ2-5, with D perhaps assigned TRBD1 or TRBD2 (5 bases each). The CDR3 extends over 14 amino acids. V was trimmed by 6 bases and J by 4 bases, leaving 15 bases between them. CDR1 is SGHTA and CDR2 is FQGNSA in the germline V gene. CDR3 nucleotide sequence: TGTGCCAGCAGTTCCCGCCGGGGCGGAGAGACCCAGTACTTC. It codes for CASSSRRGGETQYF.

The chain links TRBV5-1 to TRBJ2-7, with TRBD2 matching 7 bases. Looked up from germline, CDR1 is SGHRS and CDR2 is YFSETQ. CDR3 size: 14 residues. J gave up 7 bases and V 3 bases, and 10 bases lay outside the gene matches. CDR3: CASSSASGPLEQYF. The DNA of the CDR3 is TGCGCCAGCAGCTCGGCTAGCGGCCCTTTAGAGCAGTACTTC.

This chain uses TRBV25-1 with TRBJ1-1, with a tentative D call TRBD1 (5 bases). Trimming removed 5 bases from V and 1 base from J, with 14 bases in between. Germline CDR1 and CDR2: MGHDK and SYGVNS. CDR3 length: 15 residues. The CDR3 here is CASSSPQVSNTEAFF. CDR3 sequence (DNA): TGTGCCAGCAGTTCGCCACAGGTGTCGAACACTGAAGCTTTCTTT.

This chain uses TRBV19 with TRBJ1-1; D unclear. Trimming pared 1 base from V and 5 bases from J, leaving 14 bases between. The CDR3 sequence is 15 residues long. Germline CDR1 LNHDA, CDR2 SQIVND (reference sequence). CDR3 protein: CASSIVGGSRTEAFF. CDR3 DNA sequence: TGTGCCAGTAGTATAGTGGGCGGAAGTCGAACTGAAGCTTTCTTT.

This chain connects TRBV6-2 or TRBV6-3 to TRBJ2-7, with 13 bases identical to TRBD2. There are 14 residues in the CDR3. Germline V lookup: CDR1 MNHEY, CDR2 SVGEGT. Losses at the gene ends were 6 bases for V and 2 bases for J; bases not matched to a gene: 1. CDR3 in DNA: TGTGCCAGCAGAACTAGCGGGGGGGCCTACGAGCAGTACTTC. Protein product: CASRTSGGAYEQYF.

The chain carries TRBV27 and TRBJ1-3, with D possibly matching TRBD1 (6 bases). This CDR3 region has 13 residues. Germline V gene sequence: CDR1 MNHEY, CDR2 SMNVEV (reference sequence). V was clipped by 3 bases and J by 8 bases, with 11 bases between them. The CDR3 nucleotides read TGTGCCAGCAGTTTTCCGGGGGCGGACACCATATATTTT. This encodes CASSFPGADTIYF.

The chain has TRBV12-3 or TRBV12-4 and TRBJ1-4; a possible D gene is TRBD1 (6 bases). The CDR3 totals 15 residues. Between the trimmed V and J ends, which lost 3 bases and 7 bases, there was a span of 15 bases. The CDR3 DNA reads as TGTGCCAGCAGTTTGAGTGGGGGCATGGCTGAAAAACTGTTTTTT. Its translation: CASSLSGGMAEKLFF.

The chain combines TRBV7-2 with TRBJ1-1, with 7 positions matching TRBD1. The ends lost 5 bases at V and 8 bases at J; junction bases unmatched: 8. CDR1 is SGHTA and CDR2 is FQGNSA in the germline V gene. The CDR3 runs 13 residues. The DNA of the CDR3 is TGTGCCAGCAGCCAGAGACAGGGTCGAGAAGCTTTCTTT. This translates into CASSQRQGREAFF.

V and J are TRBV7-6 and TRBJ2-7; 14 nucleotides match TRBD2. Germline V gene sequence: CDR1 SGHVS, CDR2 FNYEAQ. The CDR3 extends over 18 amino acids. V trimming: 0 bases; J trimming: 0 bases; junction bases outside the gene matches: 4. CDR3 coding DNA: TGTGCCAGCAGCTTAGCGGGACTAGCGGGGGTTAGCTCCTACGAGCAGTACTTC. This translates into CASSLAGLAGVSSYEQYF.

The rearrangement joins TRBV11-2 to TRBJ2-5; D ambiguous. V shed 2 bases and J shed 5 bases, with 18 bases lying between them. CDR3 length: 16 residues. The germline V gene has CDR1 SGHAT and CDR2 FQNNGV. CDR3: CASSLNSPQARETQYF. For the CDR3, the DNA is TGTGCCAGCAGCTTAAATAGCCCCCAGGCCAGGGAGACCCAGTACTTC.

The CDR3 DNA reads as TGTGCCAGCATCCTGGGGACTAGCGGGGACAATGAGCAGTTCTTC. This gives the protein CASILGTSGDNEQFF. This rearrangement joins TRBV6-2 or TRBV6-3 to TRBJ2-1, with 13 nucleotides matching TRBD2. Per germline, CDR1 MNHEY and CDR2 SVGEGT. CDR3 size: 15 residues. The ends lost 7 bases at V and 5 bases at J; junction bases unmatched: 5.

This chain links TRBV20-1 with TRBJ2-1, with 7 nucleotides matching TRBD2. The germline V gene has CDR1 DFQATT and CDR2 SNEGSKA (reference sequence). The junction had 8 bases not matched to a gene; V was cut back by 2 bases and J by 10 bases. The CDR3 covers 13 residues. CDR3 region: CSARRPGTTEQFF. The CDR3 nucleotides are TGCAGTGCTAGAAGACCCGGGACTACGGAGCAGTTCTTC.

V and J are TRBV18 and TRBJ1-1; no clear D gene. Germline V lookup: CDR1 KGHSH, CDR2 LQKENI. This CDR3 region has 14 residues. The V end was cut by 3 bases, the J end by 3 bases, with 11 bases between. CDR3: CASSPTGRDTEAFF. In nucleotides, the CDR3 is TGTGCCAGCTCACCCACCGGACGGGACACTGAAGCTTTCTTT.

V usage is TRBV7-9 and J usage is TRBJ1-4; 8 nucleotides align to TRBD1. This CDR3 is 15 amino acids long. From germline, CDR1 is SEHNR and CDR2 FQNEAQ (reference sequence). The ends lost 0 bases at V and 13 bases at J; junction bases unmatched: 10. The CDR3 DNA reads TGTGCCAGCAGCTTAGCGCACAGGGGGGTTTACGGACTGTTTTTT. It codes for CASSLAHRGVYGLFF.

CDR3 in amino acids: CASSISGRAGWLTQYF. CDR3 nucleotide sequence: TGTGCCAGTAGTATTAGCGGGAGGGCCGGTTGGTTGACCCAGTACTTC. This rearrangement joins TRBV19 to TRBJ2-5; 11 bases line up with TRBD2. The germline CDR1 and CDR2 sequences are LNHDA and SQIVND (reference sequence). The junction had 10 bases not matched to a gene; V was cut back by 3 bases and J by 7 bases. The length of the CDR3 is 16 residues.

The chain carries TRBV5-1 and TRBJ2-7; D possibly uses TRBD1 or TRBD2 (5 bases each). Trimming shortened V by 1 base and J by 6 bases, and 11 bases separated the two germline ends. Germline lookup yields CDR1 SGHRS and CDR2 YFSETQ. This CDR3 spans 13 amino acids. CDR3 nucleotides: TGCGCCAGCAGCTTGAAGGGGACCAGCGAGCAGTACTTC. It is translated as CASSLKGTSEQYF.

The chain uses TRBV6-4 and TRBJ2-1, with D perhaps matching TRBD2 (5 bases). This CDR3 spans 12 amino acids. V was pared by 5 bases and J by 9 bases, with 11 bases between. From germline, CDR1 is MRHNA and CDR2 SNTAGT. The CDR3 DNA sequence: TGTGCCAGCAGTTCACCCGCGGGTGAGCAGTTCTTC. It translates to CASSSPAGEQFF.

The rearrangement joins TRBV6-5 to TRBJ2-2; the D gene is possibly TRBD2 (6 bases). Germline CDR1 MNHEY, CDR2 SVGAGI. This CDR3 spans 12 amino acids. Trimming pared 11 bases from V and 5 bases from J, leaving 12 bases between. The CDR3, as DNA: TGTGCCGGTCACCGGGGGACCGGGGAGCTGTTTTTT. This sequence encodes CAGHRGTGELFF.

This chain connects TRBV6-1 to TRBJ1-2; D is unclear. CDR3 size: 12 residues. The germline gives CDR1 MNHNS, CDR2 SASEGT. Trimming took 3 bases from V and 9 from J, leaving 11 bases between them. CDR3 coding DNA: TGTGCCAGCAGTGAGGGCTATCAAAGCTACACCTTC. The encoded protein is CASSEGYQSYTF.

The chain is built from TRBV12-3 or TRBV12-4 and TRBJ2-1, with 9 bases lining up with TRBD1. Trimming cost V 5 bases and J 7 bases; bases outside gene matches: 6. The CDR3 consists of 14 residues. The CDR3 nucleotides are TGTGCCAGCAGTCCGGGGACAGGGAGGAATGAGCAGTTCTTC. This sequence encodes CASSPGTGRNEQFF.

The chain uses TRBV19 and TRBJ1-1, with D maybe TRBD1 (5 bases). The CDR3 spans 13 residues. The germline V gene encodes CDR1 LNHDA and CDR2 SQIVND (reference sequence). With 3 bases removed from V and 8 bases from J, the gap between germline ends came to 13 bases. CDR3 nucleotide sequence: TGTGCCAGTAGTATGCTCGTCGGGGGGGAAGCTTTCTTT. Amino acids: CASSMLVGGEAFF.

This clonotype has a single count. The rearrangement uses TRBV7-2 and TRBJ2-3, with 7 nucleotides matching TRBD2. With V trimmed by 6 bases and J by 4 bases, 7 bases remained unmatched. This CDR3 region has 14 residues. The germline V gene encodes CDR1 SGHTA and CDR2 FQGNSA. DNA of the CDR3: TGTGCCAGCAGAAAAGCGGGACGCCCAGATACGCAGTATTTT. This translates into CASRKAGRPDTQYF.

The rearrangement uses TRBV24-1 and TRBJ1-2; 7 positions match TRBD1. The CDR3 totals 14 residues. Looked up from germline, CDR1 is KGHDR and CDR2 is SFDVKD. J gave up 8 bases and V 4 bases, and 9 bases lay outside the gene matches. Here the CDR3 DNA reads TGTGCCACCAGTGACCCCGACAGGGTTGGCGGCTACACCTTC. Protein sequence: CATSDPDRVGGYTF.

The chain links TRBV12-3 or TRBV12-4 to TRBJ2-1, with D possibly being TRBD1 or TRBD2 (5 bases each). The CDR3 is 15 residues long. Between the trimmed V and J ends, which lost 5 bases and 4 bases, there was a span of 15 bases. The CDR3 DNA follows: TGTGCCAGCAGTCCCGAGTGGGGGAAGTACAATGAGCAGTTCTTC. Its translation is CASSPEWGKYNEQFF.